This TCR beta chain came from a study of blood T cell repertoires in COVID-19. In the study overall: COVID-19 samples, acute and convalescent, were from the United States, Italy and Spain.

Symptom resolution, clearance, or two negative PCRs marked the recovered donors of Cohort 3. The table came from immunoSEQ multiplex PCR; TCRdb's copy has only in-frame clones and leaves some out. The sample comprises more than 400,000 clones, around 91% of which are singletons, and 0.6% rests with the top ten. This TCR derives from a man between 18 and 35 years old who had recovered from COVID-19. Sequencing input: PBMCs or T cells enriched from blood (not recorded which).

This CDR3 is CATSRDPTGGRNIQYF. CDR3 nucleotides: TGTGCCACCAGCAGAGACCCGACAGGGGGCAGGAACATTCAGTACTTC. V gene TRBV15 combines with J gene TRBJ2-4; the match to TRBD1 covers 10 bases. There are 16 residues in the CDR3. Per germline, CDR1 LNHNV and CDR2 YYDKDF (reference sequence). The V segment lost 0 bases and the J segment 7 bases; nucleotides outside the gene matches: 6.